One and the same sample provided the 20 T cell receptor beta chains below, sequenced in a study of long-term antiretroviral therapy in people with HIV. It was version v3.0 of the immunoSEQ assay that was run at survey level. Profiled with immunoSEQ multiplex PCR; TCRdb holds only in-frame clones, not every one. The repertoire holds some 25,000 clones, with roughly 82% as singletons. The material sequenced was unsorted PBMCs, taken 3 years after starting antiretroviral therapy. The receptors stem from a man over 45 with HIV.

This clone was detected only a few times. The rearrangement joins TRBV12-5 to TRBJ2-1; TRBD1 is a possible D gene (5 bases). V lost 4 bases, J lost 0 bases, and 31 bases lay in between. CDR3 length: 22 residues. CDR1 and CDR2 (germline): LGHNT, FRNRAP. CDR3 sequence reads: CASGYHNPLGLGQGNSYNEQFF. The CDR3 bases are TGTGCTAGTGGTTACCATAACCCACTCGGATTAGGGCAGGGAAACTCCTACAATGAGCAGTTCTTC.

The V and J genes are TRBV2 and TRBJ2-7; 14 nucleotides agree with TRBD2. The CDR3 extends over 14 amino acids. The V gene's germline CDR1 is SNHLY and CDR2 FYNNEI. With 10 bases clipped from V and 2 bases from J, the junction kept 4 bases outside the gene matches. Here the CDR3 reads CAKTSGRGAYEQYF. The CDR3 coding sequence is TGTGCCAAGACTAGCGGGAGGGGCGCCTACGAGCAGTACTTC.

The chain combines TRBV28 with TRBJ1-2, with TRBD1 identical over 10 bases. CDR3 length: 15 amino acids. The V gene end was trimmed by 6 bases and the J gene end by 8 bases; junction bases not matched to a gene: 12. Germline CDR1 MDHEN, CDR2 SYDVKM. For the CDR3, the DNA is TGTGCCAGCAGCCCCCCGGGGACAGGGGTATGGGGCTACACCTTC. It yields the protein CASSPPGTGVWGYTF.

The V call is TRBV18, the J call TRBJ2-2; D not resolved. Germline lookup yields CDR1 KGHSH and CDR2 LQKENI. CDR3 length: 13 amino acids. Trimming removed 5 bases at V and 5 bases at J, with 9 bases between. The CDR3: CASSIAATGELFF. In DNA form, the CDR3 reads TGTGCCAGCTCAATAGCTGCGACCGGGGAGCTGTTTTTT.

The rearrangement links TRBV30 to TRBJ1-1, with a weak D call TRBD1 (5 bases). Germline CDR1 and CDR2: GTSNPN and SVGIG (reference sequence). The ends were cut back, 5 bases at V and 0 bases at J, with 10 bases in the middle. This CDR3 has 13 amino acids. CDR3 in amino acids: CAWGDGMNTEAFF. In DNA form, the CDR3 reads TGTGCCTGGGGGGACGGTATGAACACTGAAGCTTTCTTT.

CDR3 loop: CASSLKGQGPATNEKLFF. As DNA, the CDR3 is TGTGCCAGCAGTTTAAAAGGACAGGGGCCCGCAACTAATGAAAAACTGTTTTTT. The rearrangement uses TRBV27 and TRBJ1-4, with 9 bases lining up with TRBD1. CDR3 length: 18 amino acids. Unmatched junction bases numbered 7, after V lost 2 bases and J lost 0 bases. Looked up from germline, CDR1 is MNHEY and CDR2 is SMNVEV (reference sequence).

V usage is TRBV4-1 and J usage is TRBJ1-6; D call uncertain. Germline assignment: CDR1 MGHRA and CDR2 YSYEKL. V gave up 0 bases and J gave up 9 bases, with 21 bases separating them. The CDR3 has 18 amino acids. The CDR3 loop reads CASSQDRNHGSLGSPLHF. In DNA, the CDR3 is TGCGCCAGCAGCCAAGATCGAAACCATGGGTCCCTGGGTTCACCCCTCCACTTT.

This clone was found once. The genes are TRBV18 and TRBJ1-1; D unresolved. The V gene lost 1 base and the J gene lost 2 bases, with 14 bases spanning the gap. This CDR3 has 16 amino acids. The germline V gene encodes CDR1 KGHSH and CDR2 LQKENI. The CDR3 protein is CASSPLYSGLNTEAFF. CDR3 DNA: TGTGCCAGCTCACCACTATATTCAGGACTAAACACTGAAGCTTTCTTT.

The J gene is TRBJ2-7, the V gene TRBV10-2; 7 bases line up with TRBD1. After removal of 2 bases from V and 0 bases from J, the junction contained 4 bases not matched to a gene. CDR1 is WSHSY, CDR2 SAAADI, per germline. The CDR3 totals 15 residues. The CDR3 nucleotides read TGCGCCAGCAGTGAGACAGGGGCCGACTCCTACGAGCAGTACTTC. This sequence encodes CASSETGADSYEQYF.

The genes are TRBV7-9 and TRBJ1-5; 7 nucleotides agree with TRBD1. The CDR3 spans 14 residues. Germline V lookup: CDR1 SEHNR, CDR2 FQNEAQ (reference sequence). With V trimmed by 5 bases and J by 4 bases, 5 bases remained unmatched. CDR3 coding DNA: TGTGCCAGCAGCCCAAAGGGACAGAATCAGCCCCAGCATTTT. Its protein product is CASSPKGQNQPQHF.

The rearrangement links TRBV6-1 to TRBJ1-2; tentatively, D is TRBD1 (5 bases). This CDR3 comprises 12 residues. Trimming took 7 bases from V and 8 from J, leaving 14 bases between them. Germline V lookup: CDR1 MNHNS, CDR2 SASEGT. CDR3 loop: CASTTWGGGYTF. The CDR3 nucleotides are TGTGCCAGCACTACATGGGGGGGAGGCTACACCTTC.

The chain uses TRBV5-1 and TRBJ2-3; D not certain. This CDR3 spans 13 amino acids. The V gene lost 0 bases and the J gene lost 7 bases, with 9 bases spanning the gap. Germline assignment: CDR1 SGHRS and CDR2 YFSETQ. The CDR3 loop is CASSLDTRNTQYF. The CDR3, as DNA: TGCGCCAGCAGCTTGGATACACGTAATACGCAGTATTTT.

The rearrangement uses TRBV27 and TRBJ2-1, with D hard to call. Per germline, CDR1 MNHEY and CDR2 SMNVEV (reference sequence). The germline V and J ends were trimmed by 8 bases and 6 bases, with 5 bases remaining between them. The CDR3 consists of 10 residues. CDR3 loop: CASPPNEQFF. In nucleotides, the CDR3 is TGTGCCAGCCCCCCCAATGAGCAGTTCTTC.

J is TRBJ1-1 and V is TRBV6-1; 10 bases align to TRBD1. The CDR3 runs 13 residues. CDR1 is MNHNS and CDR2 is SASEGT in the germline V gene. The trim removed 4 bases at V and 11 bases at J, leaving 7 bases unmatched. CDR3 in DNA: TGTGCCAGCAGTGTCTCCGGGACAGGGGCCGCTTTCTTT. Translating it yields CASSVSGTGAAFF.

The chain links TRBV7-2 to TRBJ2-1; TRBD2 agrees at 9 bases. The CDR3 has 15 residues. V was pared by 5 bases and J by 4 bases, with 6 bases of the junction left unmatched. The germline V gene encodes CDR1 SGHTA and CDR2 FQGNSA. CDR3 protein: CASSLSGSRYNEQFF. The DNA for the CDR3 is TGTGCCAGCAGCCTTAGCGGGAGCAGATACAATGAGCAGTTCTTC.

The chain carries TRBV6-5 and TRBJ2-7; TRBD1 matches 8 bases. The V gene's germline CDR1 is MNHEY and CDR2 SVGAGI. Trimming cost V 7 bases and J 3 bases; bases outside gene matches: 8. The length of the CDR3 is 14 residues. The CDR3 region has the DNA TGTGCCAGCAAACGACAGGGGATGAGCTACGAGCAGTACTTC. It codes for CASKRQGMSYEQYF.

V is TRBV7-9 and J is TRBJ2-3; D is unclear. Germline V CDR1 and CDR2: SEHNR, FQNEAQ (reference sequence). Trimming cost V 6 bases and J 1 base, with 11 bases left between them. The CDR3 spans 14 residues. The CDR3, as DNA: TGTGCCAGCAGAGAGGACGGTGGCACAGATACGCAGTATTTT. Residues: CASREDGGTDTQYF.

This chain joins TRBV11-3 and TRBJ1-3; D is ambiguous. V was pared by 3 bases and J by 0 bases, with 15 bases between. The CDR3 contains 17 residues. CDR1 and CDR2 from the germline V gene are SGHNT and YENEEA. Here the CDR3 reads CASSLQTRISSGNTIYF. The CDR3 coding sequence is TGTGCCAGCAGCTTGCAGACCAGGATAAGCTCTGGAAACACCATATATTTT.

The chain recombines TRBV28 with TRBJ1-3; D is uncertain. Germline-derived CDR1 and CDR2 are MDHEN and SYDVKM. The CDR3 covers 14 residues. Trimming left V 5 bases short and J 5 bases short, with 13 bases between. This CDR3 reads CASSPHAGRNTIYF. The CDR3 DNA sequence: TGTGCCAGCAGTCCCCACGCGGGTAGAAACACCATATATTTT. Based on the CDR3 plus reference TRBV28 and TRBJ1-3, the full variable domain is DVKVTQSSRYLVKRTGEKVFLECVQDMDHENMFWYRQDPGLGLRLIYFSYDVKMKEKGDIPEGYSVSREKKERFSLILESASTNQTSMYLCASSPHAGRNTIYFGEGSWLTVV.

The gene calls are TRBV5-5 and TRBJ1-2; tentatively, D is TRBD1 (6 bases). Between the trimmed V and J ends, which lost 5 bases and 4 bases, there was a span of 12 bases. This CDR3 region has 13 residues. In germline, CDR1 is SGHKS, CDR2 YYEKEE (reference sequence). CDR3 coding DNA: TGTGCCAGCAGTCGGGACATGGGCTATGGCTACACCTTC. Its translation is CASSRDMGYGYTF.